Listed here are 5 T cell receptor beta chains from one sample, sequenced in a study of CD4+ T cells in melanoma. Assay: immunoSEQ multiplex PCR; the TCRdb copy retains only in-frame clones and omits some. This table has some 10,000 clones, about 70% appearing once. The material sequenced was peripheral blood. The origin of the receptors is a human donor with melanoma.

The genes are TRBV7-3 and TRBJ2-1, with 12 bases identical to TRBD2. There are 15 residues in the CDR3. The ends lost 5 bases at V and 4 bases at J; junction bases unmatched: 3. Germline CDR1 reads SGHTA; CDR2 reads FQGTGA. The CDR3 coding sequence is TGTGCCAGCAGCCCCGGGACTAGCGGGTACAATGAGCAGTTCTTC. Translating gives CASSPGTSGYNEQFF.

In this sample, this clone turned up a few times. This chain joins TRBV13 and TRBJ1-1; 7 positions agree with TRBD1. The CDR3 totals 16 residues. Germline assignment: CDR1 PRHDT and CDR2 FYEKMQ (reference sequence). V lost 6 bases to trimming and J lost 4 bases; unmatched junction nucleotides: 14. The CDR3 sequence: CASSQGLDRHGTEAFF. DNA for the CDR3: TGTGCCAGCAGTCAAGGACTGGACAGGCATGGCACTGAAGCTTTCTTT. Full variable domain (remainder filled in from reference TRBV13 and TRBJ1-1): AAGVIQSPRHLIKEKRETATLKCYPIPRHDTVYWYQQGPGQDPQFLISFYEKMQSDKGSIPDRFSAQQFSDYHSELNMSSLELGDSALYFCASSQGLDRHGTEAFFGQGTRLTVV.

This clone was counted only a few times. V gene TRBV27 combines with J gene TRBJ1-2; D perhaps matches TRBD1 (6 bases). Trimming left V 5 bases short and J 4 bases short, with 11 bases between. From germline, CDR1 is MNHEY and CDR2 SMNVEV (reference sequence). The length of the CDR3 is 13 residues. In DNA, the CDR3 is TGTGCCAGCAGTGGTACAGGGAGCTATGGCTACACCTTC. This gives the protein CASSGTGSYGYTF.

The rearrangement links TRBV2 to TRBJ1-5; no reliable D call. Germline CDR1 is SNHLY and CDR2 is FYNNEI. V was trimmed by 4 bases and J by 0 bases, leaving 7 bases between them. The length of the CDR3 is 14 residues. This CDR3 is CASSVVSSNQPQHF. CDR3 coding DNA: TGTGCCAGCAGTGTTGTCAGTAGCAATCAGCCCCAGCATTTT.

The gene calls are TRBV6-1 and TRBJ1-5; D is unclear. CDR3 length: 14 amino acids. The germline gives CDR1 MNHNS, CDR2 SASEGT. With 6 bases removed from V and 0 bases from J, the gap between germline ends came to 9 bases. CDR3 in DNA: TGTGCCAGCAGCGGTGGGTTTAGCAATCAGCCCCAGCATTTT. The encoded protein is CASSGGFSNQPQHF.